This paragraph covers one T cell receptor (beta chain) sequence. The data are from a study of blood T cell repertoires in COVID-19. Libraries were prepared by immunoSEQ multiplex PCR; TCRdb keeps only in-frame clonotypes and omits some of them. The sample has about 190,000 clones; 70% to 90% are singletons. The sequence was collected from a woman aged 70-85 years with active or convalescent COVID-19. Material: peripheral blood.

CDR3 nucleotide sequence: TGTGCCAGCAGACTCATCGGACAGGCAACCTCTGGAAACACCATATATTTT. It is translated as CASRLIGQATSGNTIYF. V and J are TRBV4-2 and TRBJ1-3, with TRBD1 identical over 7 bases. The CDR3 contains 17 residues. Germline V gene data show CDR1 as LGHNA and CDR2 as YNFKEQ. The junction had 11 bases not matched to a gene; V was cut back by 6 bases and J by 0 bases.